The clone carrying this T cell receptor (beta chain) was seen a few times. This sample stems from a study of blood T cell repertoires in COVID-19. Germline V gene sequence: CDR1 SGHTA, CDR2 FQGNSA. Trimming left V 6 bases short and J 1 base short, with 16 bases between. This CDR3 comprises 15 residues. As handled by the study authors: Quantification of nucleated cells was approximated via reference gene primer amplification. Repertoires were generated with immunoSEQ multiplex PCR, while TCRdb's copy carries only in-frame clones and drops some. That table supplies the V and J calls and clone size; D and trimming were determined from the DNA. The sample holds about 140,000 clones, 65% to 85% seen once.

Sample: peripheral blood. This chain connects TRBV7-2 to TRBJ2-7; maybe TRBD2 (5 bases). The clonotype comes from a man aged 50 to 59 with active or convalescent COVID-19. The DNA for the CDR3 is TGTGCCAGCAGGGCCCCCTTGCGGGCTTCCTACGAGCAGTACTTC. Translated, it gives CASRAPLRASYEQYF.